These 20 T cell receptor beta chains were sequenced from one sample in a study of CD8 T cells in ankylosing spondylitis (dated 2017 in TCRdb). Preparation of the library involved 5' RACE. Instrument on record: Illumina HiSeq 2500. TCRdb cleaned the public reads at Q25 with fastp, built clones with MiXCR and kept in-frame beta chains. Each CDR3 protein gets just one entry, which takes the most common genes and DNA from the rows behind it. A total of 100,000 to 150,000 distinct CDR3 sequences appear in this sample, over 6% of them only once. The ten largest make up more than 9% of the sample. The specimen sequenced was blood, either unsorted or a sorted T cell fraction (not recorded which). Receptors originate from a male donor with ankylosing spondylitis or in good health (not recorded which).

This clonotype was observed many times. The J gene is TRBJ2-2, the V gene TRBV5-6, with TRBD1 matching 8 bases. The length of the CDR3 is 15 residues. Germline CDR1 SGHDT, CDR2 YYEEEE. The V segment lost 4 bases and the J segment 1 base; nucleotides outside the gene matches: 3. CDR3 coding DNA: TGTGCCAGCAGCACCGGGACAGGGAACACCGGGGAGCTGTTTTTT. Protein sequence: CASSTGTGNTGELFF.

This clonotype appeared many times. The chain recombines TRBV20-1 with TRBJ1-1, with D possibly TRBD1 on 6 matching bases. Germline-derived CDR1 and CDR2 are DFQATT and SNEGSKA (reference sequence). The CDR3 loop spans 15 amino acids. Written as DNA, the CDR3 is TGCAGGGTCCTTAAGGACAGCCTGGGGGACACTGAAGCTTTCTTT. Translation gives CRVLKDSLGDTEAFF.

In its sample, this clonotype was seen many times. V usage is TRBV5-1 and J usage is TRBJ2-1, with D perhaps matching TRBD2 (7 bases). The CDR3 totals 17 residues. Germline assignment: CDR1 SGHRS and CDR2 YFSETQ. V was trimmed by 0 bases and J by 0 bases, leaving 13 bases between them. The CDR3 nucleotides are TGCGCCAGCAGCTTGGACGGCGGGGGCAGCTCCTACAATGAGCAGTTCTTC. Its translation is CASSLDGGGSSYNEQFF.

This clonotype was seen at least ten times. The DNA of the CDR3 is TGCGCCAGCAGCTTCACTGGACACTCCACAGATACGCAGTATTTT. It codes for CASSFTGHSTDTQYF. The V and J genes are TRBV5-1 and TRBJ2-3; D perhaps matches TRBD1 (5 bases). Between the trimmed V and J ends, which lost 2 bases and 2 bases, there was a span of 12 bases. This CDR3 region has 15 residues. CDR1 is SGHRS and CDR2 is YFSETQ in the germline V gene.

In its sample, this clonotype was seen many times. This sequence joins TRBV28 and TRBJ2-5; D is unclear. Trimming cost V 3 bases and J 5 bases, with 13 bases left between them. This CDR3 comprises 14 residues. CDR1 is MDHEN and CDR2 is SYDVKM in the germline V gene. CDR3 nucleotides: TGTGCCAGCAGTTTGACAAGGGATACGGAGACCCAGTACTTC. This translates into CASSLTRDTETQYF.

This rearrangement joins TRBV29-1 to TRBJ1-3; D not resolved. V lost 4 bases to trimming and J lost 0 bases, with 10 bases between them. The CDR3 is made up of 14 amino acids. Germline V gives CDR1 SQVTM, CDR2 ANQGSEA. The DNA for the CDR3 is TGCAGCGTTGGCCCGCGACTCTCTGGAAACACCATATATTTT. It yields the protein CSVGPRLSGNTIYF.

This clonotype was counted ten times or more. The chain joins TRBV3-1 to TRBJ2-2; D gene uncertain. CDR1 is LGHDT and CDR2 is YNNKEL in the germline V gene (reference sequence). The ends were cut back, 4 bases at V and 0 bases at J, with 12 bases in the middle. This CDR3 contains 16 residues. Here the CDR3 reads CASSRMTPSNTGELFF. The CDR3 nucleotides read TGTGCCAGCAGCCGAATGACTCCCTCGAACACCGGGGAGCTGTTTTTT.

The sample holds a few counts of this clonotype. The rearrangement joins TRBV20-1 to TRBJ2-4; perhaps TRBD2 as D (5 bases). The V and J ends lost 3 bases and 8 bases respectively, with 20 bases between them. CDR1 DFQATT and CDR2 SNEGSKA come from the germline V gene (reference sequence). CDR3 length: 15 residues. The DNA of the CDR3 is TGCAGTGCTAGGGGGAAGGAGGTTTCGGGATACATTCAGTACTTC. This gives the protein CSARGKEVSGYIQYF.

This clonotype was recorded at least ten times. Compared with germline, one end of the junction differs, possibly owing to a read error. V usage is TRBV7-2 and J usage is TRBJ2-3; TRBD1 or TRBD2 may be the D gene (5 bases each). The CDR3 is 12 amino acids. The germline gives CDR1 SGHTA, CDR2 FQGNSA. The DNA of the CDR3 is TGTGCCAGCAGCTCCTCCGGGACCCCGAGTCATTTT. It is translated as CASSSSGTPSHF. Looking up the rest from reference TRBV7-2 and TRBJ2-3 gives the full variable domain: GAGVSQSPSNKVTEKGKDVELRCDPISGHTALYWYRQSLGQGLEFLIYFQGNSAPDKSGLPSDRFSAERTGGSVSTLTIQRTQQEDSAVYLCASSSSGTPSHFGPGTRLTVL.

This clonotype was picked up many times. The rearrangement uses TRBV20-1 and TRBJ2-2, with 10 bases aligning to TRBD2. The trim removed 3 bases at V and 4 bases at J, leaving 5 bases unmatched. CDR1 is DFQATT and CDR2 is SNEGSKA in the germline V gene (reference sequence). The CDR3 consists of 15 residues. CDR3 in DNA: TGCAGTGCTAGGCTAGCGGGAGATGGCACCGGGGAGCTGTTTTTT. Protein product: CSARLAGDGTGELFF.

This clonotype was seen many times. The rearrangement links TRBV29-1 to TRBJ1-2; a weak D match, TRBD1 (5 bases). V gave up 4 bases and J gave up 8 bases, with 14 bases separating them. Germline CDR1 and CDR2: SQVTM and ANQGSEA. The CDR3 length is 12 residues. This CDR3 reads CSVGRDSRGYTF. In DNA, the CDR3 is TGCAGCGTTGGAAGGGACTCCCGAGGCTACACCTTC.

The count of this clonotype is one. Just one base apart from a much larger clone, this may be a read error. The chain links TRBV7-9 to TRBJ1-1; D unclear. Germline V gene lookup returns CDR1 SEHNR and CDR2 FQNEAQ (reference sequence). Trimming removed 5 bases at V and 6 bases at J, with 25 bases between. CDR3 length: 17 amino acids. The CDR3 loop is CASSPPAGGVPHPEAFF. CDR3 nucleotide sequence: TGTGCCAGCAGCCCTCCCGCCGGAGGAGTTCCCCATCCTGAAGCTTTCTTT.

This clonotype was recorded at least ten times. The J gene is TRBJ2-5, the V gene TRBV5-1; 9 positions agree with TRBD2. Germline CDR1 SGHRS, CDR2 YFSETQ. After removal of 4 bases from V and 1 base from J, the junction contained 8 bases not matched to a gene. The CDR3 has 16 residues. The CDR3 loop is CASSPMGGGAQETQYF. The CDR3 nucleotides read TGCGCCAGCAGCCCCATGGGCGGGGGGGCCCAAGAGACCCAGTACTTC.

There are many counts of this clonotype. This rearrangement joins TRBV14 to TRBJ2-3; the D is unclear. V lost 0 bases, J lost 4 bases, and 14 bases lay in between. The length of the CDR3 is 16 residues. Germline V CDR1 and CDR2: SGHDN, FVKESK. The CDR3 nucleotides are TGTGCCAGCAGCCAAGATGACCTCCGGCCAGCAGATACGCAGTATTTT. Translating it yields CASSQDDLRPADTQYF. The variable domain in full, completed from reference TRBV14 and TRBJ2-3, reads EAGVTQFPSHSVIEKGQTVTLRCDPISGHDNLYWYRRVMGKEIKFLLHFVKESKQDESGMPNNRFLAERTGGTYSTLKVQPAELEDSGVYFCASSQDDLRPADTQYFGPGTRLTVL.

This clonotype has just a few counts. The CDR3 here is CASSLGLSETQYF. CDR3 sequence (DNA): TGTGCCAGCAGCTTGGGACTGTCGGAGACCCAGTACTTC. V and J are TRBV7-3 and TRBJ2-5, with D perhaps matching TRBD2 (6 bases). This CDR3 comprises 13 residues. In germline, CDR1 is SGHTA, CDR2 FQGTGA. V was clipped by 3 bases and J by 5 bases, with 10 bases between them.

This clonotype was recorded at least ten times. The chain has TRBV5-1 and TRBJ2-2; tentatively, D is TRBD1 or TRBD2 (5 bases each). The CDR3 totals 15 residues. Trimming left V 0 bases short and J 4 bases short, with 10 bases between. The germline V gene has CDR1 SGHRS and CDR2 YFSETQ. The CDR3 reads CASSLAGDLTGELFF. CDR3 DNA: TGCGCCAGCAGCTTGGCTGGGGACCTCACCGGGGAGCTGTTTTTT. The whole variable domain, remainder taken from reference TRBV5-1 and TRBJ2-2, is KAGVTQTPRYLIKTRGQQVTLSCSPISGHRSVSWYQQTPGQGLQFLFEYFSETQRNKGNFPGRFSGRQFSNSRSEMNVSTLELGDSALYLCASSLAGDLTGELFFGEGSRLTVL.

This clonotype was observed at least ten times. The rearrangement joins TRBV7-8 to TRBJ2-1, with TRBD1 identical over 7 bases. This CDR3 region has 14 residues. The trim removed 2 bases at V and 8 bases at J, leaving 6 bases unmatched. Germline CDR1 is SGHVS and CDR2 is FQNEAQ. The CDR3 region has the DNA TGTGCCAGCAGCTTAATAGGGGGCAGGGATGAGCAGTTCTTC. Translation: CASSLIGGRDEQFF.

In its sample, this clonotype was seen many times. The chain links TRBV7-9 to TRBJ1-4; no firm D call. Germline assignment: CDR1 SEHNR and CDR2 FQNEAQ (reference sequence). This CDR3 is built from 14 residues. The V end lost 5 bases, the J end lost 8 bases, and 15 bases lay between the germline ends. The CDR3 loop is CASSPPSGGEKLFF. CDR3 bases: TGTGCCAGCAGCCCACCGTCCGGAGGGGAAAAACTGTTTTTT.

This clonotype was seen repeatedly, ten times or more. In nucleotides, the CDR3 is TGCAGCGCATCGACAGGGACCCTCTCTGGAAACACCATATATTTT. Its translation is CSASTGTLSGNTIYF. This chain uses TRBV29-1 with TRBJ1-3; 7 bases line up with TRBD1. The J segment lost 0 bases and the V segment lost 7 bases, leaving 9 bases of the junction unmatched. Germline CDR1 is SQVTM and CDR2 is ANQGSEA. CDR3 length: 15 amino acids.

This clonotype has just a few counts. The CDR3: CASSQTGGNEQYF. DNA of the CDR3: TGTGCCAGCAGTCAGACAGGGGGCAACGAGCAGTACTTC. The J gene is TRBJ2-7, the V gene TRBV7-9, with 10 bases lining up with TRBD1. Germline CDR1 reads SEHNR; CDR2 reads FQNEAQ (reference sequence). CDR3 length: 13 amino acids. With 6 bases clipped from V and 5 bases from J, the junction kept 4 bases outside the gene matches.